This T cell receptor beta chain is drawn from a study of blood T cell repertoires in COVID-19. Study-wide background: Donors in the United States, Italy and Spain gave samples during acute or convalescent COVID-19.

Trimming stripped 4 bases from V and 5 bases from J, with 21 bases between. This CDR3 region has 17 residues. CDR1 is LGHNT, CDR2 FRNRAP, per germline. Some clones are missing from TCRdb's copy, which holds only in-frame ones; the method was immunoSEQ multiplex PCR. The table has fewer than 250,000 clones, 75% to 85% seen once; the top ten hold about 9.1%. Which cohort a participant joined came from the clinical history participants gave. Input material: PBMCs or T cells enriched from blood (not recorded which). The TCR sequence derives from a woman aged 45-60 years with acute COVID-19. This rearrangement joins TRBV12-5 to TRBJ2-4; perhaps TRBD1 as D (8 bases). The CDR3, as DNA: TGTGCTAGTGGTTCGAACAGGGGGGGCTCGGTGGAAAACATTCAGTACTTC. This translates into CASGSNRGGSVENIQYF.